The sequence of this TCR beta chain was determined in a study of shared clonotypes between healthy human individuals. Trimming cost V 1 base and J 3 bases, with 13 bases left between them. Germline V lookup: CDR1 SGHAT, CDR2 FQNNGV. The CDR3 is made up of 15 amino acids. The data were produced by immunoSEQ multiplex PCR, yet TCRdb's version contains in-frame clones alone and is incomplete. The sample includes 850,000 to 1,200,000 clones, approximately 72% of them seen just once. Sequencing was performed on memory CD4+ T cells sorted from blood. Sample subset: CD45RA-negative fraction. The chain couples TRBV11-2 to TRBJ2-7, with D possibly TRBD1 on 5 matching bases. This clonotype was sampled from a man between 18 and 35 years old in good health. The CDR3 loop reads CASSLALGQNYEQYF. The CDR3 region has the DNA TGTGCCAGCAGCTTAGCGTTGGGGCAGAACTACGAGCAGTACTTC.